These 24 T cell receptor beta chains were sequenced from one sample in a study of cytomegalovirus exposure and HLA in healthy donors. Both 60 Vbeta primers and 13 Jbeta primers went into the PCR. Repertoires were generated with immunoSEQ multiplex PCR, while TCRdb's copy carries only in-frame clones and drops some. The data contain around 150,000 clones, more than 70% of them seen just once; the ten biggest clones take up approximately 2.8%. Sequenced material: PBMCs. These receptors originate from a male donor in good health and CMV-seronegative.

The chain employs TRBV11-2 and TRBJ1-4; D perhaps matches TRBD1 (6 bases). The CDR3 runs 16 residues. V shed 4 bases and J shed 0 bases, with 12 bases lying between them. The germline V gene has CDR1 SGHAT and CDR2 FQNNGV. CDR3 protein: CASSSGQSSTNEKLFF. The CDR3 DNA sequence: TGTGCCAGCAGCTCCGGACAGAGCTCAACTAATGAAAAACTGTTTTTT.

This clone has a handful of counts. The V gene is TRBV13, the J gene TRBJ2-3; D is uncertain. Germline loops: CDR1 PRHDT, CDR2 FYEKMQ (reference sequence). Trimming left V 5 bases short and J 6 bases short, with 6 bases between. The CDR3 is 11 amino acids. CDR3 coding DNA: TGTGCCAGCAGCCGCCGGGATACGCAGTATTTT. This encodes CASSRRDTQYF.

The rearrangement joins TRBV5-1 to TRBJ1-4; D is unresolved. V lost 3 bases, J lost 5 bases, and 8 bases lay in between. The CDR3 has 13 residues. CDR1 is SGHRS, CDR2 YFSETQ, per germline. Here the CDR3 DNA reads TGCGCCAGCAGCTCTGCGGGAAATGAAAAACTGTTTTTT. Protein: CASSSAGNEKLFF.

The J gene is TRBJ2-1, the V gene TRBV6-1; D possibly corresponds to TRBD2 (5 bases). Germline CDR1 reads MNHNS; CDR2 reads SASEGT. The CDR3 totals 14 residues. The germline V and J ends were trimmed by 4 bases and 4 bases, with 11 bases remaining between them. The DNA of the CDR3 is TGTGCCAGCAGTGGTTGGACTGAATACAATGAGCAGTTCTTC. Translated: CASSGWTEYNEQFF.

CDR3 protein: CASSVRQNTGELFF. The CDR3 nucleotides are TGTGCCAGCAGCGTCCGACAGAACACCGGGGAGCTGTTTTTT. This chain uses TRBV13 with TRBJ2-2; D is undetermined. The CDR3 has 14 residues. CDR1 is PRHDT, CDR2 FYEKMQ, per germline (reference sequence). V was pared by 5 bases and J by 1 base, with 8 bases between.

The chain carries TRBV6-5 and TRBJ1-6; D is possibly TRBD1 (5 bases). The CDR3 extends over 15 amino acids. With 0 bases removed from V and 6 bases from J, the gap between germline ends came to 9 bases. Germline lookup yields CDR1 MNHEY and CDR2 SVGAGI. CDR3 residues: CASSYSGLSNSPLHF. The CDR3, as DNA: TGTGCCAGCAGTTACTCGGGACTTAGTAATTCACCCCTCCACTTT.

The chain links TRBV5-8 to TRBJ2-7; tentatively, D is TRBD1 (6 bases). Per germline, CDR1 SGHTS and CDR2 YDEGEE. V lost 4 bases, J lost 0 bases, and 8 bases lay in between. The CDR3 has 13 residues. This CDR3 reads CASSPQGSYEQYF. Here the CDR3 DNA reads TGTGCCAGCAGCCCACAGGGCTCCTACGAGCAGTACTTC.

J is TRBJ1-4 and V is TRBV28; D remains unclear. Germline CDR1 and CDR2: MDHEN and SYDVKM. Trimming removed 4 bases at V and 5 bases at J, with 11 bases between. The CDR3 contains 14 residues. CDR3 coding DNA: TGTGCCAGCAGTTCCCCGGCCAGGAATGAAAAACTGTTTTTT. Protein: CASSSPARNEKLFF.

This chain links TRBV4-1 with TRBJ2-3; possibly TRBD1 for D (6 bases). CDR3 length equals 17 residues. Germline loops: CDR1 MGHRA, CDR2 YSYEKL. Trimming removed 0 bases from V and 2 bases from J, with 15 bases in between. This CDR3 is CASSQDPGDYYTDTQYF. DNA for the CDR3: TGCGCCAGCAGCCAAGATCCAGGGGATTATTACACAGATACGCAGTATTTT.

The chain joins TRBV6-7 to TRBJ2-1; D possibly corresponds to TRBD2 (6 bases). TRBV6-7 is sorted into the ORF group, with uncertain function. The CDR3 spans 13 residues. V lost 5 bases, J lost 5 bases, and 10 bases lay in between. Written as DNA, the CDR3 is TGTGCCAGCAGTCGGGACTGCGACAATGAGCAGTTCTTC. Its translation: CASSRDCDNEQFF.

V gene TRBV5-6 combines with J gene TRBJ1-2; D is perhaps TRBD1 (5 bases). The germline V gene encodes CDR1 SGHDT and CDR2 YYEEEE. The V end was cut by 4 bases, the J end by 6 bases, with 16 bases between. The CDR3 is made up of 14 amino acids. The DNA of the CDR3 is TGTGCCAGCAGCCCGGGACTTCAAAACCATGGCTACACCTTC. Amino acids: CASSPGLQNHGYTF.

This clone has only a few counts. CDR3 protein: CASSLVSGRGTDTQYF. CDR3 nucleotides: TGTGCCAGCAGCTTGGTTTCCGGGAGGGGCACAGATACGCAGTATTTT. The J gene is TRBJ2-3, the V gene TRBV5-4; 8 bases agree with TRBD2. CDR1 and CDR2 from the germline V gene are SGHNT and YYREEE (reference sequence). The junction had 4 bases not matched to a gene; V was cut back by 0 bases and J by 1 base. CDR3 length: 16 residues. The whole variable domain, filled in from reference TRBV5-4 and TRBJ2-3, reads ETGVTQSPTHLIKTRGQQVTLRCSSQSGHNTVSWYQQALGQGPQFIFQYYREEENGRGNFPPRFSGLQFPNYSSELNVNALELDDSALYLCASSLVSGRGTDTQYFGPGTRLTVL.

The V call is TRBV28, the J call TRBJ1-3, with D perhaps TRBD1 (5 bases). Trimming took 6 bases from V and 0 from J, leaving 6 bases between them. Germline V gene data show CDR1 as MDHEN and CDR2 as SYDVKM. The CDR3 extends over 13 amino acids. The CDR3 nucleotides read TGTGCCAGCAGGGACAACTCTGGAAACACCATATATTTT. This translates into CASRDNSGNTIYF. Based on the CDR3 plus reference TRBV28 and TRBJ1-3, the full variable domain is DVKVTQSSRYLVKRTGEKVFLECVQDMDHENMFWYRQDPGLGLRLIYFSYDVKMKEKGDIPEGYSVSREKKERFSLILESASTNQTSMYLCASRDNSGNTIYFGEGSWLTVV.

The chain combines TRBV6-5 with TRBJ2-1, with a weak D call TRBD2 (6 bases). CDR1 is MNHEY, CDR2 SVGAGI, per germline. This CDR3 is 15 amino acids long. The ends were cut back, 6 bases at V and 7 bases at J, with 19 bases in the middle. CDR3 DNA: TGTGCCAGCAGGATATCACTAGGAGGGTGGAATGAGCAGTTCTTC. Translating it yields CASRISLGGWNEQFF.

This clone occurred once. J is TRBJ2-1 and V is TRBV2, with TRBD2 matching over 7 bases. J gave up 12 bases and V 1 base, and 9 bases lay outside the gene matches. Germline assignment: CDR1 SNHLY and CDR2 FYNNEI. The CDR3 consists of 14 residues. CDR3 region: CASSEVGGRGWQFF. CDR3 nucleotide sequence: TGTGCCAGCAGTGAAGTGGGCGGGAGAGGATGGCAGTTCTTC.

V is TRBV2 and J is TRBJ2-3; 8 nucleotides match TRBD1. The CDR3 is made up of 15 amino acids. Losses at the gene ends were 7 bases for V and 5 bases for J; bases not matched to a gene: 11. Germline CDR1 SNHLY, CDR2 FYNNEI. CDR3 sequence (DNA): TGTGCCAGCAAACTATTTGGACAGGGCGAAGATACGCAGTATTTT. Residues: CASKLFGQGEDTQYF.

This rearrangement joins TRBV11-2 to TRBJ1-1; D is unclear. This CDR3 comprises 13 residues. The germline V and J ends were trimmed by 3 bases and 1 base, with 6 bases remaining between them. Germline V gene lookup returns CDR1 SGHAT and CDR2 FQNNGV. The CDR3 DNA sequence: TGTGCCAGCAGCTTGCAAGCGAACACTGAAGCTTTCTTT. Its protein product is CASSLQANTEAFF.

The V call is TRBV5-1, the J call TRBJ1-6; 11 bases fit TRBD1. Germline loops: CDR1 SGHRS, CDR2 YFSETQ. This CDR3 spans 14 amino acids. V lost 4 bases and J lost 9; bases outside the gene matches: 3. The CDR3 region is CASSPGTGGSPLHF. The CDR3 DNA reads TGCGCCAGCAGCCCCGGGACAGGGGGTTCACCCCTCCACTTT.

In the case of this clone: This specimen includes other DNA sequences encoding the same CDR3. This sequence joins TRBV4-1 and TRBJ2-4; TRBD2 matches at 7 bases. The J segment lost 3 bases and the V segment lost 0 bases, leaving 17 bases of the junction unmatched. Germline V gene data show CDR1 as MGHRA and CDR2 as YSYEKL. The CDR3 is 20 amino acids. CDR3 amino acids: CASSQDYQREGLLGKNIQYF. Here the CDR3 DNA reads TGCGCCAGCAGCCAAGATTATCAGCGGGAAGGCCTTTTGGGCAAAAACATTCAGTACTTC.

CDR3 nucleotide sequence: TGTGCCAGCAGCCAAGATGAGACAACGACCTATGGCTACACCTTC. As protein: CASSQDETTTYGYTF. The chain has TRBV7-8 and TRBJ1-2, with D unclear. Looked up from germline, CDR1 is SGHVS and CDR2 is FQNEAQ. V lost 5 bases, J lost 4 bases, and 17 bases lay in between. CDR3 length: 15 amino acids.

The chain has TRBV2 and TRBJ2-3; 9 nucleotides align to TRBD2. Looked up from germline, CDR1 is SNHLY and CDR2 is FYNNEI. Unmatched junction bases numbered 13, after V lost 6 bases and J lost 6 bases. The CDR3 is 16 residues long. CDR3 in DNA: TGTGCCAGCAGGAGACTAGCGGATCATCCGCTGGATACGCAGTATTTT. Amino acid sequence: CASRRLADHPLDTQYF. Based on the CDR3 plus reference TRBV2 and TRBJ2-3, the full variable domain is EPEVTQTPSHQVTQMGQEVILRCVPISNHLYFYWYRQILGQKVEFLVSFYNNEISEKSEIFDDQFSVERPDGSNFTLKIRSTKLEDSAMYFCASRRLADHPLDTQYFGPGTRLTVL.

The chain links TRBV25-1 to TRBJ2-5; maybe TRBD2 (5 bases). Looked up from germline, CDR1 is MGHDK and CDR2 is SYGVNS. Trimming removed 6 bases from V and 5 bases from J, with 13 bases in between. This CDR3 has 13 residues. The CDR3: CASRGGPTETQYF. The CDR3 DNA follows: TGTGCCAGCAGGGGCGGGCCCACCGAGACCCAGTACTTC.

This chain uses TRBV7-9 with TRBJ2-2; 7 bases map to TRBD1. J gave up 1 base and V 5 bases, and 10 bases lay outside the gene matches. The CDR3 is made up of 17 amino acids. Germline V gene sequence: CDR1 SEHNR, CDR2 FQNEAQ (reference sequence). Here the CDR3 DNA reads TGTGCCAGCAGCCTCCCTCCGGGACAGCTGAACACCGGGGAGCTGTTTTTT. Amino acids: CASSLPPGQLNTGELFF.

This clone was seen only once. The chain joins TRBV4-1 to TRBJ1-5; 7 bases line up with TRBD1. Germline V gene sequence: CDR1 MGHRA, CDR2 YSYEKL. The CDR3 runs 16 residues. Germline trimming cut 3 bases from V and 2 bases from J; bases unmatched to any gene: 7. In DNA, the CDR3 is TGCGCCAGCAGCCACGATGACAGGGCGGGCAATCAGCCCCAGCATTTT. Protein sequence: CASSHDDRAGNQPQHF.